This T cell receptor beta chain is from a study of vaccination and CD4 T cells after COVID-19. This clonotype was counted a few times. Its antigen remains unknown. Losses at the gene ends were 5 bases for V and 4 bases for J; bases not matched to a gene: 3. CDR3 length: 15 residues. Treatment here: roughly 10-day PBMC culture with coronavirus spike peptide pools or control peptides (ViraFEST assay). Oncomine TCR Beta short-read sequencing was applied to DNA from cultured CD4+ T cells. TCRdb re-analysed the PCR reads in MiXCR, keeping a single row per CDR3 protein. The sample has 8,000 or so distinct CDR3 sequences; around 60% are singletons.

This receptor was identified in a human donor who had recovered from COVID-19. Material for sequencing was CD4+ T cells from blood, cultured in vitro. V and J are TRBV12-3 or TRBV12-4 and TRBJ2-2; TRBD2 matches at 11 bases. DNA of the CDR3: TGTGCCAGCAGTACCGGGACTAGCGGCACCGGGGAGCTGTTTTTT. This encodes CASSTGTSGTGELFF.